Listed here are 23 T cell receptor beta chains from one sample, sequenced in a study of CD8+CD57+ T cells in acquired aplastic anemia. Profiling of TCR beta VDJ combinations and CDR3 sequences used genomic DNA as template. TCRdb itself ran the reads through MiXCR, one entry per CDR3 protein. The data show hundreds of thousands of distinct CDR3 sequences, 55% to 70% seen once. Material for sequencing was sorted CD4+, CD8+, or CD8+CD57+ T cells (not recorded which) from PBMCs. These receptors were collected from a human donor in good health, serving as a control.

V is TRBV6-1 and J is TRBJ1-2; no firm D call. Trimming shortened V by 6 bases and J by 0 bases, and 11 bases separated the two germline ends. Germline V CDR1 and CDR2: MNHNS, SASEGT. The CDR3 consists of 14 residues. The CDR3 DNA follows: TGTGCCAGCAGCGAGGGAAAAGCTAACTATGGCTACACCTTC. Protein sequence: CASSEGKANYGYTF.

This chain uses TRBV19 with TRBJ1-2; 7 nucleotides align to TRBD1. The CDR3 runs to 15 residues. Per the germline V gene, CDR1 is LNHDA and CDR2 is SQIVND (reference sequence). V was clipped by 4 bases and J by 0 bases; unmatched bases: 5. The CDR3 spells CASSTGTVTNYGYTF. The CDR3 DNA follows: TGTGCCAGTAGTACGGGGACAGTCACTAACTATGGCTACACCTTC. The variable domain in full, with the rest retrieved from reference TRBV19 and TRBJ1-2, is DGGITQSPKYLFRKEGQNVTLSCEQNLNHDAMYWYRQDPGQGLRLIYYSQIVNDFQKGDIAEGYSVSREKKESFPLTVTSAQKNPTAFYLCASSTGTVTNYGYTFGSGTRLTVV.

CDR3 in amino acids: CASSRQGQNYGYTF. DNA for the CDR3: TGTGCCAGCAGCCGACAGGGACAGAACTATGGCTACACCTTC. J is TRBJ1-2 and V is TRBV14, with 7 bases that match TRBD1. This CDR3 contains 14 residues. Germline CDR1 reads SGHDN; CDR2 reads FVKESK. Trimming at V came to 4 bases and at J to 2 bases, leaving 4 bases not matched to a gene.

This clonotype was counted many times. The chain uses TRBV19 and TRBJ1-6; D gene unclear. CDR3 length equals 14 residues. The germline V and J ends were trimmed by 7 bases and 7 bases, with 14 bases remaining between them. The germline V gene has CDR1 LNHDA and CDR2 SQIVND (reference sequence). The CDR3 protein is CASNSGQENSPLHF. The CDR3 DNA reads as TGTGCCAGTAACAGCGGGCAGGAGAATTCACCCCTCCACTTT. Supplemented by reference TRBV19 and TRBJ1-6, the full variable domain reads DGGITQSPKYLFRKEGQNVTLSCEQNLNHDAMYWYRQDPGQGLRLIYYSQIVNDFQKGDIAEGYSVSREKKESFPLTVTSAQKNPTAFYLCASNSGQENSPLHFGNGTRLTVT.

This clonotype was recorded many times. The chain carries TRBV15 and TRBJ1-3, with D perhaps TRBD1 (5 bases). CDR1 LNHNV and CDR2 YYDKDF come from the germline V gene (reference sequence). This CDR3 has 17 amino acids. The V end lost 5 bases, the J end lost 2 bases, and 19 bases lay between the germline ends. In DNA form, the CDR3 reads TGTGCCACCAGCGGTATTGGGGGTCCTCGGGCTGGAAACACCATATATTTT. Its protein product is CATSGIGGPRAGNTIYF.

This chain uses TRBV10-3 with TRBJ1-1; tentatively, D is TRBD1 (6 bases). Germline CDR1 and CDR2: ENHRY and SYGVKD. V lost 4 bases, J lost 4 bases, and 13 bases lay in between. CDR3 length equals 14 residues. This CDR3 reads CAISGEGGSTEAFF. CDR3 sequence (DNA): TGTGCCATCAGTGGAGAGGGGGGAAGCACTGAAGCTTTCTTT.

About this clonotype itself: In this CDR3 the conserved last residue, phenylalanine or tryptophan, is missing, so a read error is likely. The chain links TRBV24-1 to TRBJ2-7; D might be TRBD2 (6 bases). Between the trimmed V and J ends, which lost 6 bases and 2 bases, there was a span of 10 bases. Looked up from germline, CDR1 is KGHDR and CDR2 is SFDVKD. The CDR3 runs 13 residues. The CDR3 nucleotides are TGTGCCACCAGTAAGTCGGGGGCCTACGAGCAGTACCTC. This sequence encodes CATSKSGAYEQYL.

The chain is built from TRBV14 and TRBJ1-6; D is unclear. The CDR3 sequence is 16 residues long. Germline V CDR1 and CDR2: SGHDN, FVKESK. V lost 5 bases, J lost 11 bases, and 22 bases lay in between. Here the CDR3 reads CASSWIHQSTDTPLHF. CDR3 sequence (DNA): TGTGCCAGCAGCTGGATCCATCAAAGCACAGATACACCCCTCCACTTT.

This rearrangement joins TRBV7-7 to TRBJ2-5; the D is unclear. The CDR3 is 15 amino acids. Deletions cut 5 bases from V and 14 bases from J, with 27 bases between. The V gene's germline CDR1 is SSHAT and CDR2 FNYEAQ (reference sequence). The CDR3 is CASSPGPSGDTIHYF. The CDR3 DNA follows: TGTGCCAGCAGCCCCGGGCCCTCTGGAGACACGATCCATTACTTC.

Of note for this clonotype: Without the conserved terminal phenylalanine or tryptophan, this CDR3 likely stems from a read error. Because the CDR3's place on the DNA is in doubt, the DNA is left out and the CDR3 is given as listed by TCRdb. CDR3 protein: CASSTGGTPIFCY. The rearrangement uses TRBV7-3 and TRBJ1-4; the table's D call TRBD1 went unverified against the DNA. Germline CDR1 SGHTA, CDR2 FQGTGA. The CDR3 totals 13 residues, both ends included.

The chain's CDR3 is CASSSSTGSRGYTF. The DNA of the CDR3 is TGTGCCAGCAGCTCCTCCACAGGATCCCGCGGCTACACCTTC. The chain joins TRBV7-9 to TRBJ1-2, with D possibly being TRBD1 (5 bases). The CDR3 extends over 14 amino acids. V lost 4 bases and J lost 8, with 17 bases in between. Germline CDR1 reads SEHNR; CDR2 reads FQNEAQ (reference sequence).

Of note for this clonotype: At one end the junction does not follow the germline gene, possibly because of a read error. The chain couples TRBV5-1 to TRBJ2-1; perhaps D is TRBD1 or TRBD2 (5 bases each). Germline V lookup: CDR1 SGHRS, CDR2 YFSETQ. The CDR3 runs 16 residues. CDR3 sequence: CASSRNRGWGRNEQFF. CDR3 DNA sequence: TGTGCCAGCAGCCGTAACCGGGGATGGGGACGAAATGAGCAGTTCTTC.

A note on this clonotype: The junction and the germline gene differ at one end; a read error may be behind it. V is TRBV19 and J is TRBJ2-5, with D unresolved. The CDR3 runs to 13 residues. Germline CDR1 is LNHDA and CDR2 is SQIVND (reference sequence). CDR3 sequence (DNA): TGTGCCAGCAGTGAAAGAGGTTTGGAGACGCAGTACTTC. Residues: CASSERGLETQYF. The full variable domain, with the rest looked up from reference TRBV19 and TRBJ2-5, is DGGITQSPKYLFRKEGQNVTLSCEQNLNHDAMYWYRQDPGQGLRLIYYSQIVNDFQKGDIAEGYSVSREKKESFPLTVTSAQKNPTAFYLCASSERGLETQYFGPGTRLLVL.

A remark on this clonotype: Relative to the germline gene, one junction end is altered; a read error may explain this. V usage is TRBV5-5 and J usage is TRBJ1-1, with no clear D. Germline CDR1 and CDR2: SGHKS and YYEKEE (reference sequence). There are 13 residues in the CDR3. The CDR3 region is CASSQSRDAEAFF. The CDR3 bases are TGCGCCAGCAGCCAATCACGGGATGCTGAAGCTTTCTTT.

The V call is TRBV20-1, the J call TRBJ1-2; 7 bases match TRBD1. The CDR3 has 15 residues. The ends lost 6 bases at V and 8 bases at J; junction bases unmatched: 18. CDR1 and CDR2 (germline): DFQATT, SNEGSKA (reference sequence). The CDR3 reads CSANYPGTVGFGYTF. CDR3 nucleotide sequence: TGCAGTGCAAACTATCCCGGGACAGTCGGTTTCGGCTACACCTTC.

Remarks on this clonotype: The CDR3 does not close with the conserved phenylalanine or tryptophan, likely indicating a read error. It is unclear where the CDR3 begins or ends on the DNA, so no DNA is shown, and the CDR3 is as TCRdb lists it. The chain uses TRBV9 and TRBJ1-2. Inclusive of both ends, the CDR3 amounts to 13 amino acids. The germline V gene has CDR1 SGDLS and CDR2 YYNGEE. The CDR3 loop reads CASSALLGSSTDT.

This clonotype was seen repeatedly, ten times or more. The genes are TRBV7-2 and TRBJ2-7; the D gene is possibly TRBD2 (5 bases). The CDR3 spans 12 residues. V was shortened by 3 bases and J by 6 bases, with 9 bases between the two germline ends. Germline V gene lookup returns CDR1 SGHTA and CDR2 FQGNSA. CDR3 DNA: TGTGCCAGCAGCTTGGAGGCGGCCGAGCAGTACTTC. Translated, it gives CASSLEAAEQYF.

A word on this clonotype: The DNA is omitted, as the CDR3 cannot be located on it reliably, and the CDR3 follows TCRdb's listing. The gene calls are TRBV7-2 and TRBJ1-1. With termini counted, the CDR3 has 16 amino acids. Germline V gene data show CDR1 as SGHTA and CDR2 as FQGNSA. The CDR3 here is CASSTWEETQYFGAFF.

This clonotype occurred many times. This chain uses TRBV11-2 with TRBJ1-4, with a tentative D call TRBD1 (5 bases). CDR1 is SGHAT, CDR2 FQNNGV, per germline. The ends were cut back, 1 base at V and 8 bases at J, with 11 bases in the middle. This CDR3 region has 14 residues. CDR3 nucleotide sequence: TGTGCCAGCAGCTTAGGAGGGGACGGCGAAAAACTGTTTTTT. Its translation is CASSLGGDGEKLFF.

The rearrangement links TRBV14 to TRBJ2-7, with D uncertain. V gave up 1 base and J gave up 3 bases, with 16 bases separating them. The CDR3 has 16 amino acids. The germline V gene encodes CDR1 SGHDN and CDR2 FVKESK. The CDR3 bases are TGTGCCAGCAGCCAAGCCGACACGGCCTTCAACTACGAGCAGTACTTC. It is translated as CASSQADTAFNYEQYF. The variable domain in full, with the rest retrieved from reference TRBV14 and TRBJ2-7, is EAGVTQFPSHSVIEKGQTVTLRCDPISGHDNLYWYRRVMGKEIKFLLHFVKESKQDESGMPNNRFLAERTGGTYSTLKVQPAELEDSGVYFCASSQADTAFNYEQYFGPGTRLTVT.

The V gene is TRBV28, the J gene TRBJ1-1; D might be TRBD1 (5 bases). The length of the CDR3 is 14 residues. Germline V gene lookup returns CDR1 MDHEN and CDR2 SYDVKM. Deletions cut 6 bases from V and 6 bases from J, with 17 bases between. The CDR3 DNA reads as TGTGCCAGCAGCTGGAATAGGGGACTGTCTGAAGCTTTCTTT. Translated, it gives CASSWNRGLSEAFF.

With respect to this clonotype: The junction departs from germline at one end; a sequencing error may be responsible. V and J are TRBV10-3 and TRBJ2-7; D unclear. Germline V lookup: CDR1 ENHRY, CDR2 SYGVKD. CDR3 size: 14 residues. CDR3 protein: CASSVLDRSYEQYF. In DNA form, the CDR3 reads TGTGCCAGCAGTGTTCTAGACCGGTCATACGAGCAGTACTTC.

This clonotype was counted ten times or more. The genes are TRBV20-1 and TRBJ1-2; D remains unclear. The V end was cut by 2 bases, the J end by 0 bases, with 10 bases between. CDR1 is DFQATT and CDR2 is SNEGSKA in the germline V gene (reference sequence). The CDR3 sequence is 14 residues long. This chain's CDR3 is CSARPLASNYGYTF. DNA of the CDR3: TGCAGTGCTAGACCGTTGGCGTCTAACTATGGCTACACCTTC.